The clone carrying this T cell receptor beta chain has more than one count but fewer than ten. The CDR3 extends over 16 amino acids. V lost 6 bases and J lost 5, with 20 bases in between. Germline V lookup: CDR1 SGHAT, CDR2 FQNNGV. Primed by a sample-barcoded 5' primer and a J-beta primer mix, a second PCR proceeded for 7 to 11 cycles. TCRdb re-called the 5' RACE reads with MiXCR, one entry per CDR3 protein. The sample gives 1.5 million to 2 million distinct CDR3 sequences, 28% of which show up once; 7.7% is in the top ten. The sample originates from a study of blood T cells in healthy people across ages.

The sequence came from a woman under 40 in good health. This chain joins TRBV11-2 and TRBJ2-1; TRBD1 or TRBD2 may be the D gene (6 bases each). What was sequenced was blood. The CDR3 DNA sequence: TGTGCCAGCAGATCCTTTCCCGGGGGCGGCAACAATGAGCAGTTCTTC. It encodes CASRSFPGGGNNEQFF.